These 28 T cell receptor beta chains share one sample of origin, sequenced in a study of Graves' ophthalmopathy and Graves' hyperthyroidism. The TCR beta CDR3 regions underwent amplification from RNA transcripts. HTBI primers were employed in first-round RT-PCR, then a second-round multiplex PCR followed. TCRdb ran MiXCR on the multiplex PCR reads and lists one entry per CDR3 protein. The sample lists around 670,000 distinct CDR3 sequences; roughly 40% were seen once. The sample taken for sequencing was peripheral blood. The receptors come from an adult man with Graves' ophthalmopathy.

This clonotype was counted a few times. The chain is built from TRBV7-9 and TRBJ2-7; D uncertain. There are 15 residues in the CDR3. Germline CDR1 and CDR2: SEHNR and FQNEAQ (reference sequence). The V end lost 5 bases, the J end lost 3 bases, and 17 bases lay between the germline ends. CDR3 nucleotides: TGTGCCAGCAGCCCCCCCTGGACGGTGGGCTACGAGCAGTACTTC. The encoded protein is CASSPPWTVGYEQYF.

The DNA for the CDR3 is TGTGCCAGCAGCGTAGGTGTAGCGGGAGCATACGAGCAGTACTTC. This gives the protein CASSVGVAGAYEQYF. This chain joins TRBV9 and TRBJ2-7, with TRBD2 identical over 9 bases. This CDR3 contains 15 residues. Germline CDR1 SGDLS, CDR2 YYNGEE. After removal of 0 bases from V and 4 bases from J, the junction contained 5 bases not matched to a gene.

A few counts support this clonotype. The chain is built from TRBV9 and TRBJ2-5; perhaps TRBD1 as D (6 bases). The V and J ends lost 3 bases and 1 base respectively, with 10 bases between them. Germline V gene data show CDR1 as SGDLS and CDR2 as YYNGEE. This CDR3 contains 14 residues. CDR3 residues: CASSDRDTQETQYF. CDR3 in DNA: TGTGCCAGCAGCGACCGGGACACCCAAGAGACCCAGTACTTC.

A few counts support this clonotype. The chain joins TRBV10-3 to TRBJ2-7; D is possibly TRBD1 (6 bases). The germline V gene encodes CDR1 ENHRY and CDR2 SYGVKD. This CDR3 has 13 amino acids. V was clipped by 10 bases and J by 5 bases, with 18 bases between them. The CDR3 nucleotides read TGTGCCAGCAGGACAGACAACCTAAACGAGCAGTACTTC. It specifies CASRTDNLNEQYF.

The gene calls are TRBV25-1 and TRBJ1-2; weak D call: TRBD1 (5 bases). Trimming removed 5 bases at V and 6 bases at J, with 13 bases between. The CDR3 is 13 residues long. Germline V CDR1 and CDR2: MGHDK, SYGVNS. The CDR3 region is CASSYPGAHGYTF. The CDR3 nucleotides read TGTGCCAGCAGTTACCCCGGGGCGCATGGCTACACCTTC.

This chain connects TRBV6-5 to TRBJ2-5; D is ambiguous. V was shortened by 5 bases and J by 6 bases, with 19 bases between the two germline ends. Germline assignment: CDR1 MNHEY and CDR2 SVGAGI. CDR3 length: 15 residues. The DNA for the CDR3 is TGTGCCAGCAGTGCTGACGCGCTGGGCGTTCAGACCCAGTACTTC. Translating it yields CASSADALGVQTQYF.

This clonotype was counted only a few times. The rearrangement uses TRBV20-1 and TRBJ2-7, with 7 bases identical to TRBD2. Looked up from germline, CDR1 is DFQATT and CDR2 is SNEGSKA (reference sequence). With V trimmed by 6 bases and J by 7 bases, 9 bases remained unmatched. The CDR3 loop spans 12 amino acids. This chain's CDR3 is CSATDPGGEQYF. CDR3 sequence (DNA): TGCAGTGCCACGGACCCCGGGGGGGAGCAGTACTTC.

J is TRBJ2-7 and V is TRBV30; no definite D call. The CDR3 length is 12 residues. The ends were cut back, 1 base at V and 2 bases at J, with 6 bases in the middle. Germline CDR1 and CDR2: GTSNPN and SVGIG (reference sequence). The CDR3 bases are TGTGCCTGGAGTGCCGTAACCTACGAGCAGTACTTC. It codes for CAWSAVTYEQYF. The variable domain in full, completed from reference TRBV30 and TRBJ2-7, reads SQTIHQWPATLVQPVGSPLSLECTVEGTSNPNLYWYRQAAGRGLQLLFYSVGIGQISSEVPQNLSASRPQDRQFILSSKKLLLSDSGFYLCAWSAVTYEQYFGPGTRLTVT.

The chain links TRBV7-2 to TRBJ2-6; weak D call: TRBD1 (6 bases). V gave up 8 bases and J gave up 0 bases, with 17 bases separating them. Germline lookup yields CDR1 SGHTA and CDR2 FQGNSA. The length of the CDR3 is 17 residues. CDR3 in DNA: TGTGCCAGCTCACCACAGGGCCAGAACTCTGGGGCCAACGTCCTGACTTTC. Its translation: CASSPQGQNSGANVLTF.

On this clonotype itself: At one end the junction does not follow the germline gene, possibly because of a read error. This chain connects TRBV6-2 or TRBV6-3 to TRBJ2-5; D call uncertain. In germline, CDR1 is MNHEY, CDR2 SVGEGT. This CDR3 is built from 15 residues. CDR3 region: CASSDSRQNQETQYF. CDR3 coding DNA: TGTGCCAGCAGTGACTCGCGGCAGAATCAAGAGACCCAGTACTTC.

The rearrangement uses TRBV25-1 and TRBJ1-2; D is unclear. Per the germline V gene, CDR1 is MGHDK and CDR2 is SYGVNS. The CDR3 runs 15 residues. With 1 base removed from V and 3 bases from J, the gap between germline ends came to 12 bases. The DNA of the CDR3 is TGTGCCAGCAGTGAATCTATCGGGGAGGACTATGGCTACACCTTC. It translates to CASSESIGEDYGYTF.

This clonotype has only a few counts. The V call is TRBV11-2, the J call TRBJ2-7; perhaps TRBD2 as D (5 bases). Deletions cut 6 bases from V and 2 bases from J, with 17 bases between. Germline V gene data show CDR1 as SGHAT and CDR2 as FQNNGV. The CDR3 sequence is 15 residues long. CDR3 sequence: CASSYSAGATYEQYF. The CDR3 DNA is TGTGCCAGCAGTTACTCCGCGGGCGCAACCTACGAGCAGTACTTC. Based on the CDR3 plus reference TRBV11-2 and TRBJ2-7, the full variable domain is EAGVAQSPRYKIIEKRQSVAFWCNPISGHATLYWYQQILGQGPKLLIQFQNNGVVDDSQLPKDRFSAERLKGVDSTLKIQPAKLEDSAVYLCASSYSAGATYEQYFGPGTRLTVT.

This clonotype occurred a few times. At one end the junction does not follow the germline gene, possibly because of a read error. In nucleotides, the CDR3 is TGCGCCAGCAGCCAATTGCAGGGGGCAGAGACCCAGTACTTC. It translates to CASSQLQGAETQYF. V and J are TRBV7-6 and TRBJ2-5; 8 bases fit TRBD1. CDR1 SGHVS and CDR2 FNYEAQ come from the germline V gene. This CDR3 has 14 residues.

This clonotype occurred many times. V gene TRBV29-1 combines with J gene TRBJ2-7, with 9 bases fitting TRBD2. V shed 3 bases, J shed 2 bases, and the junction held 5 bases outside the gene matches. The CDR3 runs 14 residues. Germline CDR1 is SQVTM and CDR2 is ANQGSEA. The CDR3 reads CSVETSGATYEQYF. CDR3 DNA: TGCAGCGTTGAGACTAGCGGAGCTACCTACGAGCAGTACTTC.

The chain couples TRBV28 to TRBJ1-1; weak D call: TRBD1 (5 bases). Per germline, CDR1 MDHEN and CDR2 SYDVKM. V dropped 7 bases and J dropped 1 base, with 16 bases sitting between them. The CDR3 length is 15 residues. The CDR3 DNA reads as TGTGCCAGCATCTTAGCGGGACTCCAGAACACTGAAGCTTTCTTT. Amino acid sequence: CASILAGLQNTEAFF. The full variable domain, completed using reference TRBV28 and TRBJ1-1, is DVKVTQSSRYLVKRTGEKVFLECVQDMDHENMFWYRQDPGLGLRLIYFSYDVKMKEKGDIPEGYSVSREKKERFSLILESASTNQTSMYLCASILAGLQNTEAFFGQGTRLTVV.

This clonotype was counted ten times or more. Here the CDR3 reads CSVLPRRNTEAFF. CDR3 coding DNA: TGCAGCGTCCTCCCGAGGAGGAACACTGAAGCTTTCTTT. The chain recombines TRBV29-1 with TRBJ1-1; D gene unclear. The CDR3 is 13 amino acids. Germline loops: CDR1 SQVTM, CDR2 ANQGSEA. V was cut by 6 bases and J by 1 base, with 12 bases left in between.

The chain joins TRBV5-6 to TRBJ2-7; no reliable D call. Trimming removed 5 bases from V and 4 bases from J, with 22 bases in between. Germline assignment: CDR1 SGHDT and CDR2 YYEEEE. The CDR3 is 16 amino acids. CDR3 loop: CASSHQTPVRSYEQYF. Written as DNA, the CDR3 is TGTGCCAGCAGTCACCAAACCCCGGTTAGATCGTACGAGCAGTACTTC.

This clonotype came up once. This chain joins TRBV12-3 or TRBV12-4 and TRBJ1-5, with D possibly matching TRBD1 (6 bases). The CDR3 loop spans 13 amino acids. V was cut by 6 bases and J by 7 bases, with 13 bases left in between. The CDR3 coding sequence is TGTGCCAGCAGAGATAAGGGGGGCCAGCCCCAGCATTTT. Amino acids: CASRDKGGQPQHF.

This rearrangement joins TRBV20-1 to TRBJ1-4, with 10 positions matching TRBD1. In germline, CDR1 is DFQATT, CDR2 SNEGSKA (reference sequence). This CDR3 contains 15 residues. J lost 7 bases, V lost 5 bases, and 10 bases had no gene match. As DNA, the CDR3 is TGCAGTGCTCGACCCCCGACAGGGGGCACTGAAAAACTGTTTTTT. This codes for CSARPPTGGTEKLFF.

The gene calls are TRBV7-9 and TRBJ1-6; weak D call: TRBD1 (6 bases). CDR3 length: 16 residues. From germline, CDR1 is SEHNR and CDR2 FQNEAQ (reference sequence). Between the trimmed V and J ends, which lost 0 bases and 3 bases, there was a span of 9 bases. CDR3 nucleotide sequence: TGTGCCAGCAGCTTAGCAGGGGGGGTCTATAATTCACCCCTCCACTTT. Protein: CASSLAGGVYNSPLHF.

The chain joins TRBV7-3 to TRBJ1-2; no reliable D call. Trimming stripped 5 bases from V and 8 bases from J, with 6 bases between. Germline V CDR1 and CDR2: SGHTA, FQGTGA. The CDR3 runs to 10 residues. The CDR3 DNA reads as TGTGCCAGCAGCATGGGGGGCTACACCTTC. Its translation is CASSMGGYTF.

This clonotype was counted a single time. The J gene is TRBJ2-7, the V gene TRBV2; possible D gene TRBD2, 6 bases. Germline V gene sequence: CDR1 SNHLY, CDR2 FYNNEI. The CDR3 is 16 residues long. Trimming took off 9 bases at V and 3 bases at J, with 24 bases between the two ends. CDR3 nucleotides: TGTGCCAGGGGGGGAACGGGAGTAGGGTCGGGCTACGAGCAGTACTTC. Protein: CARGGTGVGSGYEQYF.

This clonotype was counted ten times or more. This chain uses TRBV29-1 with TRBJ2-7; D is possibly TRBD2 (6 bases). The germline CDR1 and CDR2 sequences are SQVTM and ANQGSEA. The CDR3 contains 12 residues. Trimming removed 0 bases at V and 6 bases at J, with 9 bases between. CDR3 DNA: TGCAGCGTTGAAGATGGGGGAGGCGAGCAGTACTTC. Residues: CSVEDGGGEQYF.

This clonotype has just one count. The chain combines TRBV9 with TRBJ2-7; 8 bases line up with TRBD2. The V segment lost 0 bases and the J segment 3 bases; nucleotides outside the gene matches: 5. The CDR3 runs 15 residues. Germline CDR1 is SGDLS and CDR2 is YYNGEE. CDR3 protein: CASSVGTSFHYEQYF. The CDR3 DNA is TGTGCCAGCAGCGTAGGGACTAGCTTTCACTACGAGCAGTACTTC.

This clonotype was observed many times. The CDR3 bases are TGTGCCAGCAGCTTAAACCCCCCCCAGAGGACAGGGGGCACTGAAGCTTTCTTT. This encodes CASSLNPPQRTGGTEAFF. The chain links TRBV7-6 to TRBJ1-1; 10 positions agree with TRBD1. J lost 4 bases, V lost 2 bases, and 13 bases had no gene match. This CDR3 has 18 residues. CDR1 and CDR2 (germline): SGHVS, FNYEAQ.

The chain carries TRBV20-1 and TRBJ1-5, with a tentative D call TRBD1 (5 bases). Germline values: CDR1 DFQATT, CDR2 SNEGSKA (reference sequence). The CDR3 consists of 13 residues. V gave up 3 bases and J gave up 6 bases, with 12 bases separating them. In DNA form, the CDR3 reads TGCAGTGCTAGTAGTGGAACAGGTCAGCCCCAGCATTTT. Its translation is CSASSGTGQPQHF.

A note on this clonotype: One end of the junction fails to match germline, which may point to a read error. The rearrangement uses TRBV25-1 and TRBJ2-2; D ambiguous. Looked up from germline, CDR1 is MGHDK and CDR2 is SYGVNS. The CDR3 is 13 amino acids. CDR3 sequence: CTSSEGRTGELFF. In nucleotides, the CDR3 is TGTACCAGCAGTGAAGGAAGAACCGGGGAGCTGTTTTTT.

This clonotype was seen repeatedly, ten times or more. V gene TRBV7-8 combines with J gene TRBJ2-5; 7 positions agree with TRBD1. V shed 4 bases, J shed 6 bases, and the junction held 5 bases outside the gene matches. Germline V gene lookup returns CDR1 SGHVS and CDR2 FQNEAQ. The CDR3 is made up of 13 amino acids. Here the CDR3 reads CASSSDRDQTQYF. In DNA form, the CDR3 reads TGTGCCAGCAGCTCTGACAGGGATCAGACCCAGTACTTC.